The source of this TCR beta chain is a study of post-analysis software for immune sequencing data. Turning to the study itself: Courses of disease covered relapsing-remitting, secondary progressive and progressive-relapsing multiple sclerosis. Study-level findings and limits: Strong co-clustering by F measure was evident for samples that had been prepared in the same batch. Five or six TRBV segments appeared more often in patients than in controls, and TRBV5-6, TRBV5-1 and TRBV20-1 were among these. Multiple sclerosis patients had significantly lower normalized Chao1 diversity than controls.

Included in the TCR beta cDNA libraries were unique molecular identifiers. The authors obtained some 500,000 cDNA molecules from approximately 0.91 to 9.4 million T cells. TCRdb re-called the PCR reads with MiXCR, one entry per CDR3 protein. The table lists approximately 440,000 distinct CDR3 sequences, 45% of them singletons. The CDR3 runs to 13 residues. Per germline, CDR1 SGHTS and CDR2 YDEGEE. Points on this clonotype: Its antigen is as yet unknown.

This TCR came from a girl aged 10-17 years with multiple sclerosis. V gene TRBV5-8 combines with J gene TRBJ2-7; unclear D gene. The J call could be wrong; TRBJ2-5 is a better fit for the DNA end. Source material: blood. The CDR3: CASSLAVVRTQYF. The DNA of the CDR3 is TGTGCCAGCAGCTTGGCCGTGGTTAGGACCCAGTACTTC.